These T cell receptor beta chains were read from a single sample in a study of blood T cells in healthy people across ages. From the 5' RACE reads, TCRdb called clonotypes with MiXCR, one entry per CDR3 protein. The sample records 730,000 or so distinct CDR3 sequences, around 40% being singletons. Sequenced material: blood. Receptor source: a woman aged 60-70 years in good health. Both conserved end residues are part of each CDR3. A D gene is named only where the DNA matches it firmly. A clone size is listed for some rows: how often the clone was seen (once, few, many), or a class if it is expanded.

>TRBV27|TRBJ1-2|many|-
TGTGCCAGCAGTTTGCAGGGCTATGGCTACACCTTC
CASSLQGYGYTF
>TRBV20-1|TRBJ2-3|-|TRBD2
TGCAGTGCTCCTCTTCTGGGGCAGCGGGAGTTGACAGATACGCAGTATTTT
CSAPLLGQRELTDTQYF
>TRBV4-2|TRBJ1-5|-|-
TGTGCCAGCAGCCAAACCCACAGGAGCCGAGATCAGCCCCAGCATTTT
CASSQTHRSRDQPQHF
>TRBV30|TRBJ2-1|few|-
TGTGCCTGGAGTGTACGTAGGCTCTACAATGAGCAGTTCTTC
CAWSVRRLYNEQFF
>TRBV7-2|TRBJ1-2|-|-
TGTGCCAGCAGCTTAGGTCCGGCCTCGGCCTATGGCTACACCTTC
CASSLGPASAYGYTF
>TRBV28|TRBJ2-5|-|-
TGTGCCAGCAGAAACGGGGAACCTCATGAGCAGTACTTC
CASRNGEPHEQYF
>TRBV4-3|TRBJ2-3|-|-
TGCGCCAGCAGCCAAGGTGCCCGACCGCCGATGCGAGATACGCAGTATTTT
CASSQGARPPMRDTQYF
>TRBV20-1|TRBJ2-1|-|TRBD2
TGCAGTGCCTTTAGAAGCGGGGGGGCCAATGAGCAGTTCTTC
CSAFRSGGANEQFF
>TRBV12-3/TRBV12-4|TRBJ2-1|few|TRBD2
TGTGCCAGCAGACCCCCGGGACTAGCGGGAGCGGGGTTCTTC
CASRPPGLAGAGFF
>TRBV21-1|TRBJ2-1|-|-
TGTGCCAGCATCCCCGAAGGGGGCCAGGGCCACAATGAGCAGTTCTTC
CASIPEGGQGHNEQFF
>TRBV28|TRBJ2-7|few|-
TGTGCCAGCACTGGACAGAGGTACGAGCAGTACTTC
CASTGQRYEQYF
>TRBV9|TRBJ1-1|-|-
TGTGCCAGCAGCGTAGGGGGACGATATCTGAACACTGAAGCTTTCTTT
CASSVGGRYLNTEAFF
>TRBV3-1|TRBJ2-7|-|-
TGTGCCAGCAGCCTCAGGTCGGTAAACGAGCAGTACTTC
CASSLRSVNEQYF
>TRBV2|TRBJ1-2|-|-
TGTGCCAGCACTGGCTACACCTTC
CASTGYTF
>TRBV10-3|TRBJ2-3|-|-
TGTGCCATCCGGGACTCGAGCACAGATACGCAGTATTTT
CAIRDSSTDTQYF
>TRBV11-3|TRBJ2-1|-|TRBD2
TGTGCCAGCAGCCAGGCGGGGGGGCAGACCAACAATGAGCAGTTCTTC
CASSQAGGQTNNEQFF
>TRBV14|TRBJ2-7|-|-
TGTGCCAGCAGGCAATGGCAGGGCAAGAATCGGCACGAGCAGTACTTC
CASRQWQGKNRHEQYF
>TRBV27|TRBJ2-7|few|-
TGTGCCAGCAGAGGGGCAGGGTCCTACGAGCAGTACTTC
CASRGAGSYEQYF
>TRBV6-6|TRBJ2-2|few|TRBD2
TGTGCCAGCAGTCCCTCCCCGGGACTAGCTGCGACCGGGGAGCTGTTTTTT
CASSPSPGLAATGELFF
>TRBV6-5|TRBJ2-3|-|-
TGTGCCAGCAGTTACGCAGGAGGGGACACAGATACGCAGTATTTT
CASSYAGGDTDTQYF
>TRBV7-6|TRBJ2-4|-|TRBD1
TGTGCCGGCAGCTCCCCTCCGGGACAGAAGTACTTC
CAGSSPPGQKYF
>TRBV12-3/TRBV12-4|TRBJ1-6|few|-
TGTGCCAGCAGCCCTACAGGGCCACCCCTCCACTTT
CASSPTGPPLHF
>TRBV2|TRBJ2-7|many|TRBD2
TGTGCCAGCATTGCGGGGGGTACCTACGAGCAGTACTTC
CASIAGGTYEQYF
>TRBV3-1|TRBJ2-7|-|-
TGTGCCAGCAGCCAAGATTCAGTCAGTCCCTACGAGCAGTACTTC
CASSQDSVSPYEQYF
>TRBV6-5|TRBJ2-7|few|-
TGTGCCAGCAGTTACTCGTCTGGGTCAGGGTACGAGCAGTACTTC
CASSYSSGSGYEQYF
>TRBV28|TRBJ1-3|-|-
TGTGCCACCGTGGGGTCTGGAAACACCATATATTTT
CATVGSGNTIYF
>TRBV27|TRBJ2-2|-|-
TGTGCCAGGGTCGGGGCCGGGGAGCTGTTTTTT
CARVGAGELFF
>TRBV7-6|TRBJ2-7|-|-
TGTGCCAGCAGCTTAAGTCAGTCCGAGCAGTACTTC
CASSLSQSEQYF
>TRBV3-1|TRBJ2-7|few|-
TGTGCCAGCAGCCAAAGTCTTATAGGGACTGTAGCCTACGAGCAGTACTTC
CASSQSLIGTVAYEQYF
>TRBV20-1|TRBJ1-6|few|-
TGCAGTGCCCCGGTGGGGCAGGTGGGGAATTCACCCCTCCACTTT
CSAPVGQVGNSPLHF
>TRBV7-2|TRBJ1-4|few|TRBD1
TGTGCCAGCAGCAGATCCCGACAGGGTAGTGAAAAACTGTTTTTT
CASSRSRQGSEKLFF
>TRBV9|TRBJ2-1|-|TRBD2
TGTGCCAGCAGCGAATCTAGCGGGGGGGCCGGAGAGCAGTTCTTC
CASSESSGGAGEQFF
>TRBV6-2/TRBV6-3|TRBJ2-3|-|-
TGTGCCAGCAGCCTAAACATCGGCACAGATACGCAGTATTTT
CASSLNIGTDTQYF
>TRBV5-1|TRBJ2-1|few|TRBD2
TGCGCCAGCAGCTTTACCGGGACTAGCGGGACAGACTTCCCGTTCTTC
CASSFTGTSGTDFPFF
>TRBV6-1|TRBJ1-5|-|-
TGTGCCAGCAGTGTCGGTGTCGAATTTTCGCCCCAGCATTTT
CASSVGVEFSPQHF
>TRBV7-6|TRBJ2-3|few|-
TGTGCCAGCAGCTTTCCCGGAGATACGCAGTATTTT
CASSFPGDTQYF
>TRBV21-1|TRBJ2-3|-|-
TGTGCCAGCAGCACGCGGACAGAGGCAGATACGCAGTATTTT
CASSTRTEADTQYF
>TRBV25-1|TRBJ1-6|-|-
TGTGCCAGCACGGAGGGGGTTAACTATAATTCACCCCTCCACTTT
CASTEGVNYNSPLHF
>TRBV29-1|TRBJ2-7|few|TRBD2
TGCAGCGTTGAAGTGGTTAGCGGGAGGTCCACCTACGAGCAGTACTTC
CSVEVVSGRSTYEQYF
>TRBV15|TRBJ2-3|-|-
TGTGCCACCAGCAGAGGGTCGTCAGGGAGGTCGACAGATACGCAGTATTTT
CATSRGSSGRSTDTQYF
>TRBV5-1|TRBJ2-6|-|-
TGCGCCAGCAGCCCGAGTTGGAGCTCTGGGGCCAACGTCCTGACTTTC
CASSPSWSSGANVLTF
>TRBV6-5|TRBJ2-1|few|TRBD2
TGTGCCAGCAGCGTACTAGCGGGGGGAAATGAGCAGTTCTTC
CASSVLAGGNEQFF
>TRBV7-2|TRBJ1-6|few|TRBD1
TGTGCCAGCAGCGAAACAGGGGGTTCACCCCTCCACTTT
CASSETGGSPLHF
>TRBV28|TRBJ1-4|-|-
TGTGCCAGCAGGCCAGCGGGACAAACGACGTTTTTT
CASRPAGQTTFF
>TRBV29-1|TRBJ2-7|-|TRBD2
TGCAGCGTCTTACTAGCGGGACCCTCCTACGAGCAGTACTTC
CSVLLAGPSYEQYF
>TRBV27|TRBJ1-1|-|-
TGTGCCAGCAGTTTATCGGGCAGGGAAGCTTTCTTT
CASSLSGREAFF
>TRBV12-3/TRBV12-4|TRBJ2-1|-|-
TGTGCCAGCATTGCGCGGGGCTCCTACAATGAGCAGTTCTTC
CASIARGSYNEQFF
>TRBV5-1|TRBJ1-2|-|-
TGCGCCAGCAGCTTTCCAGGTGAACCCTATGGCTACACCTTC
CASSFPGEPYGYTF
>TRBV3-1|TRBJ2-3|-|TRBD2
TGTGCCAGCAGCCAAGGGGTAGCGGGGCCCACAGATACGCAGTATTTT
CASSQGVAGPTDTQYF
>TRBV5-6|TRBJ2-7|once|-
TGTGCCAGCAGCCAACCCCAGCGGCCCTCCTACAATGAGCAGTACTTC
CASSQPQRPSYNEQYF
>TRBV5-1|TRBJ2-1|few|TRBD2
TGCGCCAGCAGCTGGGCTCCTAGCGGGGGGGCGTCGAATGAGCAGTTCTTC
CASSWAPSGGASNEQFF
>TRBV29-1|TRBJ2-4|-|TRBD1
TGCAGCGTTGAAGGGACAGGAGAGCAGTACTTC
CSVEGTGEQYF
>TRBV20-1|TRBJ1-2|once|-
TGCAGTGCCAGGCGGGGGGAGAGGGGCTACACCTTC
CSARRGERGYTF
>TRBV20-1|TRBJ2-7|-|TRBD2
TGCAGTGCTAGAGAACGAGCGGGGCCGAATGAGCAGTACTTC
CSARERAGPNEQYF
>TRBV20-1|TRBJ2-5|-|TRBD2
TGCAGTGCTAGACGACAGTCGGCGGGAGAAGAGACCCAGTACTTC
CSARRQSAGEETQYF
>TRBV12-3/TRBV12-4|TRBJ1-6|-|-
TGTACCAGCAGTTTTGGGGAATCACCCCTCCACTTT
CTSSFGESPLHF